This TCR beta chain was recovered during a study of tumor-infiltrating lymphocytes in localized non-small cell lung cancer. The J segment lost 6 bases and the V segment lost 0 bases, leaving 5 bases of the junction unmatched. The germline V gene encodes CDR1 MNHEY and CDR2 SVGAGI. The CDR3 contains 15 residues. Clones were read by immunoSEQ multiplex PCR, and TCRdb kept only the in-frame ones, dropping some. The repertoire consists of around 13,000 clones, with 68% occurring once and the leading ten covering roughly 10%. The sample was uninvolved lung tissue not adjacent to the tumor. This sequence was found in a human donor with non-small cell lung cancer. This chain uses TRBV6-5 with TRBJ1-2, with TRBD1 identical over 9 bases. The CDR3 DNA is TGTGCCAGCAGTTACTCGCGGACAGGGGAAGATGGCTACACCTTC. Protein: CASSYSRTGEDGYTF.